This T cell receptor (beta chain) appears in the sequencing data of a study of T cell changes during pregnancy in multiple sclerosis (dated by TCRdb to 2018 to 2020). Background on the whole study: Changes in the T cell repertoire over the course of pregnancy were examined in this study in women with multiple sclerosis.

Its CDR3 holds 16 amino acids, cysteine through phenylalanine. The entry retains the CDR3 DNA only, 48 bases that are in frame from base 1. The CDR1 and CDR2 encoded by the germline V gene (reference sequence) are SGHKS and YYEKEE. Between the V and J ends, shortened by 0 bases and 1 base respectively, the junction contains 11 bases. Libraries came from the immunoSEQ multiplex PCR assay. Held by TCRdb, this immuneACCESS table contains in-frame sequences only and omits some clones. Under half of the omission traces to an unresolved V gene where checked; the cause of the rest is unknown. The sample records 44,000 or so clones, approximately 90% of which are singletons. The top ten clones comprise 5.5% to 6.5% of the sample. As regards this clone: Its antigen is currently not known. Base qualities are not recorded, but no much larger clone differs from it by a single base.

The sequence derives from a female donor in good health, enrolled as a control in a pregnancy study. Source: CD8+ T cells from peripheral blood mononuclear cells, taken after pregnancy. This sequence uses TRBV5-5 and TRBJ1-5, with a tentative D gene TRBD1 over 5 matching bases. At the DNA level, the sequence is TGTGCCAGCAGCTTGGTCGGGGGTACAAGCAATCAGCCCCAGCATTTT. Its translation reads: CASSLVGGTSNQPQHF.